The clone carrying this T cell receptor beta chain was detected once. Its matching antigen is unknown. This entry belongs to a study of long-term antiretroviral therapy in people with HIV. Study-level results: Subsequent to ART, diversity was augmented yet persisted below that of transplant donor controls. Collection of the blood, which took place between the mid-2000s and the late 2010s, possibly occurred under older ART regimens. The clones with expansion before ART were dominant in the repertoire at all time points.

A v3.0 immunoSEQ assay was performed at survey level. In sequencing, about 40,000-55,000 T-cell genomes per sample were targeted. Here immunoSEQ multiplex PCR was the method, and the copy in TCRdb shows in-frame clones only, minus some. This sample has 25,000 or so clones; more than 70% occur once, and the top ten carry roughly 4.6%. From germline, CDR1 is SGHAT and CDR2 FQNNGV. V was shortened by 5 bases and J by 4 bases, with 9 bases between the two germline ends. The length of the CDR3 is 13 residues. The clonotype originates from a man aged 18 to 30 with HIV. The rearrangement joins TRBV11-2 to TRBJ1-5; the D gene is possibly TRBD1 (6 bases). The starting material was unsorted PBMCs, obtained 3 years after starting antiretroviral therapy. The CDR3 here is CASSPDRNQPQHF. The DNA of the CDR3 is TGTGCCAGCAGCCCGGACAGAAATCAGCCCCAGCATTTT.